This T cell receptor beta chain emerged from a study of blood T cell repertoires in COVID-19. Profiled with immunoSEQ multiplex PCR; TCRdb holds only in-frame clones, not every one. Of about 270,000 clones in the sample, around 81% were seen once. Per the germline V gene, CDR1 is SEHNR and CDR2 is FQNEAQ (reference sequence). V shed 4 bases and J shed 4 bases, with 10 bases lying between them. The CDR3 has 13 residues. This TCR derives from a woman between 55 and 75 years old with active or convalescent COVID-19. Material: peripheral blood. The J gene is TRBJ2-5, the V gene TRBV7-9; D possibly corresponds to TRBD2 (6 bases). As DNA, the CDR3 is TGTGCCAGCAGCTCGGACTATCGAGAGACCCAGTACTTC. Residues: CASSSDYRETQYF.